Presented here are 21 T cell receptor beta chains from one specimen sequenced in a study of control samples from healthy donors and cancer patients. Libraries were prepared by immunoSEQ multiplex PCR; TCRdb keeps only in-frame clonotypes and omits some of them. Counted here are about 55,000 clones, 95% to 96% occurring once; the ten biggest clones make up less than 1.1%. The sequenced sample consisted of blood. These receptors were taken from a woman between 18 and 29 years old in good health.

The CDR3 protein is CASSEGLAGTTDTQYF. DNA of the CDR3: TGTGCCAGCAGTGAAGGACTAGCGGGGACCACAGATACGCAGTATTTT. The V gene is TRBV2, the J gene TRBJ2-3; 11 nucleotides match TRBD2. Germline V gene data show CDR1 as SNHLY and CDR2 as FYNNEI. V trimming: 1 base; J trimming: 2 bases; junction bases outside the gene matches: 2. The CDR3 is made up of 16 amino acids.

The chain couples TRBV6-4 to TRBJ2-6; perhaps D is TRBD1 or TRBD2 (6 bases each). The germline V gene has CDR1 MRHNA and CDR2 SNTAGT. The V gene lost 4 bases and the J gene lost 2 bases, with 12 bases spanning the gap. This CDR3 spans 16 amino acids. The CDR3 here is CASSATRGAGANVLTF. The CDR3 DNA is TGTGCCAGCAGTGCGACGAGGGGGGCTGGGGCCAACGTCCTGACTTTC.

The chain carries TRBV15 and TRBJ1-2, with 9 bases identical to TRBD1. With 0 bases clipped from V and 5 bases from J, the junction kept 16 bases outside the gene matches. The germline V gene encodes CDR1 LNHNV and CDR2 YYDKDF (reference sequence). The CDR3 is 19 amino acids. CDR3 in amino acids: CATSRDLGQGRPSSYGYTF. The CDR3 DNA reads as TGTGCCACCAGCAGAGATTTGGGACAGGGAAGACCCTCCTCATATGGCTACACCTTC.

The gene calls are TRBV29-1 and TRBJ1-5, with TRBD1 matching 8 bases. Germline V gene sequence: CDR1 SQVTM, CDR2 ANQGSEA. The CDR3 is 13 residues long. The J segment lost 1 base and the V segment lost 6 bases, leaving 2 bases of the junction unmatched. CDR3 amino acids: CSVGQGSNQPQHF. The CDR3 nucleotides read TGCAGCGTCGGACAGGGAAGCAATCAGCCCCAGCATTTT.

The V gene is TRBV18, the J gene TRBJ2-1; TRBD2 is a possible D gene (5 bases). The CDR3 consists of 13 residues. CDR1 is KGHSH, CDR2 LQKENI, per germline. Trimming cost V 6 bases and J 1 base, with 7 bases left between them. The CDR3 nucleotides read TGTGCCAGCTCTCTAGCTTCCTACAATGAGCAGTTCTTC. It encodes CASSLASYNEQFF.

The chain carries TRBV19 and TRBJ1-6; the D gene is possibly TRBD1 (5 bases). The germline gives CDR1 LNHDA, CDR2 SQIVND (reference sequence). The V end was cut by 7 bases, the J end by 7 bases, with 17 bases between. The CDR3 consists of 15 residues. This chain's CDR3 is CASNPDWDSNSPLHF. The CDR3 nucleotides are TGTGCCAGTAACCCGGACTGGGACTCGAATTCACCCCTCCACTTT.

The chain joins TRBV29-1 to TRBJ1-1, with 7 positions matching TRBD1. After removal of 5 bases from V and 2 bases from J, the junction contained 11 bases not matched to a gene. Germline V lookup: CDR1 SQVTM, CDR2 ANQGSEA. The CDR3 sequence is 15 residues long. CDR3 in DNA: TGCAGCGTTCGAAAATGGGACAGACCTAACACTGAAGCTTTCTTT. It specifies CSVRKWDRPNTEAFF.

The chain has TRBV2 and TRBJ1-1; D is unclear. Germline V gene data show CDR1 as SNHLY and CDR2 as FYNNEI. There are 13 residues in the CDR3. V lost 6 bases to trimming and J lost 2 bases, with 10 bases between them. The CDR3 sequence is CASRRDFNTEAFF. The CDR3 nucleotides read TGTGCCAGCAGGAGGGATTTCAACACTGAAGCTTTCTTT.

This chain joins TRBV19 and TRBJ2-7; D unclear. The CDR3 length is 12 residues. Germline CDR1 reads LNHDA; CDR2 reads SQIVND (reference sequence). Trimming cost V 5 bases and J 3 bases, with 8 bases left between them. The CDR3: CASSSNSYEQYF. CDR3 DNA sequence: TGTGCCAGTAGTTCAAACAGCTACGAGCAGTACTTC.

This chain links TRBV9 with TRBJ2-3, with D possibly matching TRBD2 (6 bases). The germline gives CDR1 SGDLS, CDR2 YYNGEE. V lost 3 bases and J 0 bases, leaving 11 bases between the germline ends. The CDR3 runs 15 residues. This CDR3 reads CASSGGRSSTDTQYF. The CDR3 nucleotides are TGTGCCAGCAGCGGGGGGAGGAGTAGCACAGATACGCAGTATTTT.

The V call is TRBV30, the J call TRBJ2-1; the match to TRBD2 covers 8 bases. This CDR3 comprises 12 residues. V lost 4 bases to trimming and J lost 15 bases; unmatched junction nucleotides: 11. CDR1 and CDR2 (germline): GTSNPN, SVGIG (reference sequence). The CDR3 region has the DNA TGTGCCTGGACTAACTCGGGACTAGGCCCGTTCTTC. Amino acid sequence: CAWTNSGLGPFF.

The chain employs TRBV2 and TRBJ1-5; 8 nucleotides align to TRBD1. Germline lookup yields CDR1 SNHLY and CDR2 FYNNEI. This CDR3 contains 15 residues. V shed 7 bases and J 1 base; nucleotides not matched to a gene: 6. For the CDR3, the DNA is TGTGCCAGCACGACAGGGGATAAGAGCAATCAGCCCCAGCATTTT. This gives the protein CASTTGDKSNQPQHF.

This clone has only one observation. The same CDR3 can be traced to other DNA sequences in this sample. This chain links TRBV7-3 with TRBJ2-7, with D possibly matching TRBD1 (6 bases). The V gene lost 1 base and the J gene lost 0 bases, with 13 bases spanning the gap. The CDR3 has 16 residues. CDR1 SGHTA and CDR2 FQGTGA come from the germline V gene. The CDR3 DNA follows: TGTGCCAGCAGCTTAAAGGGTGGGGGCCCCTCCTACGAGCAGTACTTC. This translates into CASSLKGGGPSYEQYF.

As for this clone: A read error may produce the germline difference seen at one junction end. This CDR3 is CSVEGVSYEQYF. CDR3 in DNA: TGCAGCGTCGAAGGAGTCAGCTACGAGCAGTACTTC. The rearrangement links TRBV29-1 to TRBJ2-7; D call uncertain. Germline V gene data show CDR1 as SQVTM and CDR2 as ANQGSEA. CDR3 length equals 12 residues.

This clone showed up just once. V gene TRBV6-6 combines with J gene TRBJ1-2; 7 nucleotides line up with TRBD1. V shed 5 bases, J shed 6 bases, and the junction held 6 bases outside the gene matches. The CDR3 length is 13 residues. Germline CDR1 is MNHNY and CDR2 is SVGAGI (reference sequence). CDR3 loop: CASSTGTVNGYTF. In DNA form, the CDR3 reads TGTGCCAGCAGTACCGGGACAGTCAATGGCTACACCTTC.

The chain combines TRBV12-3 or TRBV12-4 with TRBJ1-1; a weak D match, TRBD1 (5 bases). The CDR3 is 12 residues long. Deletions cut 6 bases from V and 10 bases from J, with 15 bases between. The CDR3 sequence is CASSPGLGRAFF. The DNA of the CDR3 is TGTGCCAGCAGCCCGGGACTCGGGAGAGCTTTCTTT.

Comments on this clone: At one end, the junction sequence differs from germline, possibly due to a read error. The chain links TRBV29-1 to TRBJ2-1; D may correspond to TRBD1 or TRBD2 (5 bases each). CDR3 length: 14 amino acids. CDR1 and CDR2 (germline): SQVTM, ANQGSEA. Written as DNA, the CDR3 is TGCAGCGCTGAAAACCGGGACGCTAACAATGAGCAGTTCTTC. Protein sequence: CSAENRDANNEQFF.

Details on this clone: The sample holds other DNA sequences that translate to the same CDR3. The chain links TRBV12-3 or TRBV12-4 to TRBJ2-3; D gene unclear. The CDR3 extends over 12 amino acids. V was clipped by 3 bases and J by 6 bases, with 7 bases between them. DNA of the CDR3: TGTGCCAGCAGTTTGCTAGGGGATACGCAGTATTTT. As protein: CASSLLGDTQYF.

The chain is built from TRBV6-2 or TRBV6-3 and TRBJ1-2, with 9 positions matching TRBD1. The ends lost 2 bases at V and 5 bases at J; junction bases unmatched: 3. This CDR3 has 14 amino acids. Germline values: CDR1 MNHEY, CDR2 SVGEGT. In DNA, the CDR3 is TGTGCCAGCAGTTACATTGGGACAGGGTATGGCTACACCTTC. Translation: CASSYIGTGYGYTF.

V is TRBV7-4 and J is TRBJ2-7; 8 bases map to TRBD1. The CDR3 has 15 amino acids. Germline V lookup: CDR1 SGHVT, CDR2 SQSDAQ. Trimming removed 5 bases from V and 9 bases from J; junction bases left unmatched: 15. The CDR3 region is CASSSVRDRSQGQYF. In nucleotides, the CDR3 is TGTGCCAGCAGCAGTGTGCGGGACAGGTCCCAGGGGCAGTACTTC.

This clone was detected only once. The rearrangement uses TRBV6-5 and TRBJ2-7; a possible D gene is TRBD1 (6 bases). The V gene lost 6 bases and the J gene lost 2 bases, with 11 bases spanning the gap. CDR3 length: 13 amino acids. CDR1 is MNHEY and CDR2 is SVGAGI in the germline V gene. This CDR3 reads CASRWGRTYEQYF. CDR3 DNA sequence: TGTGCCAGCAGGTGGGGGCGAACCTACGAGCAGTACTTC.